This T cell receptor beta chain was documented in a study of cytomegalovirus exposure and HLA in healthy donors. Germline V gene sequence: CDR1 LGHNA, CDR2 YNFKEQ. The V gene lost 0 bases and the J gene lost 6 bases, with 7 bases spanning the gap. The length of the CDR3 is 13 residues. A remark on this clone: Antigen specificity is unknown.

Researchers ran the PCR with 60 Vbeta and 13 Jbeta primers. Clones were read by immunoSEQ multiplex PCR, and TCRdb kept only the in-frame ones, dropping some. The sample includes some 160,000 clones, 73% of them seen just once. Study-level results: Apparent HLA restriction characterized most CMV-associated TCR beta chains in a later analysis.

The specimen was PBMCs. The receptor was isolated from a woman under 30 in good health and CMV-seropositive. The rearrangement links TRBV4-2 to TRBJ2-3, with D unresolved. Written as DNA, the CDR3 is TGTGCCAGCAGCCAAGATCCCTTGGATACGCAGTATTTT. Its protein is CASSQDPLDTQYF.